These 30 T cell receptor beta chains share one sample of origin, sequenced in a study of control samples from healthy donors and cancer patients. The repertoire was sequenced with immunoSEQ multiplex PCR; TCRdb's copy has only in-frame clones and lacks some. This table has fewer than 250,000 clones, 91% appearing once. Sequenced: blood. The origin of the receptors is a man aged 25-45 years in good health.

V usage is TRBV7-3 and J usage is TRBJ2-1, with 11 bases identical to TRBD2. Germline-derived CDR1 and CDR2 are SGHTA and FQGTGA. The length of the CDR3 is 19 residues. The junction had 14 bases not matched to a gene; V was cut back by 5 bases and J by 2 bases. CDR3 sequence (DNA): TGTGCCAGCAGCCCCGCCCCGACTAGCGGGGCCCATGCCTACAATGAGCAGTTCTTC. Amino acids: CASSPAPTSGAHAYNEQFF.

The chain combines TRBV5-1 with TRBJ1-3, with no clear D. V was trimmed by 2 bases and J by 3 bases, leaving 9 bases between them. The CDR3 is made up of 14 amino acids. The germline gives CDR1 SGHRS, CDR2 YFSETQ. CDR3 bases: TGCGCCAGCAGCTTTCGCGGGGATGGAAACACCATATATTTT. Encoded protein: CASSFRGDGNTIYF.

The J gene is TRBJ1-2, the V gene TRBV10-3, with D hard to call. Per germline, CDR1 ENHRY and CDR2 SYGVKD. Trimming removed 2 bases from V and 6 bases from J, with 16 bases in between. The CDR3 has 15 amino acids. The CDR3 sequence is CAISEPGGIYNGYTF. The CDR3 DNA reads TGTGCCATCAGTGAGCCCGGAGGGATTTACAATGGCTACACCTTC.

This clone was counted between two and nine times. The V gene is TRBV27, the J gene TRBJ1-6, with 7 bases matching TRBD1. From germline, CDR1 is MNHEY and CDR2 SMNVEV (reference sequence). J gave up 0 bases and V 6 bases, and 5 bases lay outside the gene matches. The CDR3 covers 16 residues. CDR3 coding DNA: TGTGCCAGCAGGAGGGGACAGAGCTCCTATAATTCACCCCTCCACTTT. Protein: CASRRGQSSYNSPLHF.

This rearrangement joins TRBV11-2 to TRBJ1-5; D not resolved. Germline V gene lookup returns CDR1 SGHAT and CDR2 FQNNGV. CDR3 length: 15 amino acids. The V end was cut by 1 base, the J end by 0 bases, with 7 bases between. In DNA, the CDR3 is TGTGCCAGCAGCTTAGGCGTTATTAGCAATCAGCCCCAGCATTTT. It specifies CASSLGVISNQPQHF. The variable domain in full, completed from reference TRBV11-2 and TRBJ1-5, reads EAGVAQSPRYKIIEKRQSVAFWCNPISGHATLYWYQQILGQGPKLLIQFQNNGVVDDSQLPKDRFSAERLKGVDSTLKIQPAKLEDSAVYLCASSLGVISNQPQHFGDGTRLSIL.

The rearrangement joins TRBV6-5 to TRBJ2-2, with a possible D match to TRBD1 (6 bases). V shed 10 bases and J shed 0 bases, with 12 bases lying between them. CDR1 is MNHEY and CDR2 is SVGAGI in the germline V gene. The CDR3 sequence is 14 residues long. The CDR3 is CATRQDTNTGELFF. The DNA for the CDR3 is TGTGCCACACGACAGGATACGAACACCGGGGAGCTGTTTTTT.

The chain combines TRBV9 with TRBJ2-7, with TRBD2 as a possible D gene (6 bases). The CDR3 consists of 13 residues. Germline V gives CDR1 SGDLS, CDR2 YYNGEE. The V end was cut by 0 bases, the J end by 3 bases, with 7 bases between. The CDR3 is CASSVEEGYEQYF. The CDR3 region has the DNA TGTGCCAGCAGCGTAGAGGAGGGCTACGAGCAGTACTTC.

This clone was detected only once. The chain couples TRBV7-6 to TRBJ2-2, with TRBD1 matching 8 bases. Germline values: CDR1 SGHVS, CDR2 FNYEAQ. The ends lost 4 bases at V and 2 bases at J; junction bases unmatched: 6. The CDR3 spans 16 residues. The DNA for the CDR3 is TGTGCCAGCAGCTCTGGACAGGGCCCCAACACCGGGGAGCTGTTTTTT. Its translation: CASSSGQGPNTGELFF.

V is TRBV2 and J is TRBJ1-5, with D perhaps TRBD1 (5 bases). This CDR3 has 14 amino acids. V lost 3 bases and J lost 7, with 13 bases in between. Germline loops: CDR1 SNHLY, CDR2 FYNNEI. Here the CDR3 DNA reads TGTGCCAGCAGTGAGTTGGGGGTGGGGCAGCCCCAGCATTTT. Translated: CASSELGVGQPQHF.

The chain is built from TRBV9 and TRBJ1-3; D remains ambiguous. Germline CDR1 is SGDLS and CDR2 is YYNGEE. This CDR3 is 15 amino acids long. Trimming took 4 bases from V and 1 from J, leaving 12 bases between them. CDR3 loop: CASSRLMGSGNTIYF. The CDR3 coding sequence is TGTGCCAGCAGCCGCTTGATGGGTTCTGGAAACACCATATATTTT.

The rearrangement uses TRBV11-2 and TRBJ1-3; D remains unclear. Germline V gene lookup returns CDR1 SGHAT and CDR2 FQNNGV. V was shortened by 1 base and J by 3 bases, with 7 bases between the two germline ends. This CDR3 spans 14 amino acids. CDR3 nucleotides: TGTGCCAGCAGCTTAGGTGGCTTTGGAAACACCATATATTTT. Its translation: CASSLGGFGNTIYF.

CDR3 sequence: CASSPTTRDEQFF. CDR3 sequence (DNA): TGCGCCAGCAGTCCAACTACCCGCGATGAGCAGTTCTTC. V gene TRBV23-1 combines with J gene TRBJ2-1; D not certain. TRBV23-1 is treated as an ORF (open reading frame) with a function not yet certain. The CDR3 is 13 amino acids. V was shortened by 4 bases and J by 8 bases, with 12 bases between the two germline ends.

The chain combines TRBV7-9 with TRBJ1-6, with D maybe TRBD1 (6 bases). Germline CDR1 and CDR2: SEHNR and FQNEAQ (reference sequence). V shed 1 base and J shed 3 bases, with 10 bases lying between them. This CDR3 is 16 amino acids long. The CDR3, as DNA: TGTGCCAGCAGCTTAGGGACAGACTTCTATAATTCACCCCTCCACTTT. Its translation: CASSLGTDFYNSPLHF.

The rearrangement links TRBV3-1 (or the pseudogene TRBV3-2) to TRBJ2-2; 9 bases are a match to TRBD2. V trimming: 1 base; J trimming: 2 bases; junction bases outside the gene matches: 11. There are 19 residues in the CDR3. From germline, CDR1 is LGHDT and CDR2 YNNKEL (reference sequence). CDR3 in amino acids: CASSQAFSGGTKNTGELFF. The CDR3 nucleotides are TGTGCCAGCAGCCAAGCATTCAGCGGGGGGACAAAAAACACCGGGGAGCTGTTTTTT.

This clone has only one observation. The chain carries TRBV9 and TRBJ2-1; D is unresolved. V was trimmed by 2 bases and J by 2 bases, leaving 11 bases between them. The germline V gene has CDR1 SGDLS and CDR2 YYNGEE. This CDR3 is built from 15 residues. CDR3 coding DNA: TGTGCCAGCAGCGTCGGCAGACCTACCTACAATGAGCAGTTCTTC. Its translation is CASSVGRPTYNEQFF. Looking up the rest from reference TRBV9 and TRBJ2-1 gives the full variable domain: DSGVTQTPKHLITATGQRVTLRCSPRSGDLSVYWYQQSLDQGLQFLIQYYNGEERAKGNILERFSAQQFPDLHSELNLSSLELGDSALYFCASSVGRPTYNEQFFGPGTRLTVL.

The chain has TRBV6-6 and TRBJ1-4; no clear D. Germline-derived CDR1 and CDR2 are MNHNY and SVGAGI (reference sequence). The CDR3 totals 16 residues. V dropped 0 bases and J dropped 3 bases, with 11 bases sitting between them. DNA of the CDR3: TGTGCCAGCAGTTACTCGCGTGACCCTCCTAATGAAAAACTGTTTTTT. Its translation is CASSYSRDPPNEKLFF.

The chain uses TRBV6-5 and TRBJ1-1; unclear D gene. V was shortened by 6 bases and J by 1 base, with 12 bases between the two germline ends. Germline V gene sequence: CDR1 MNHEY, CDR2 SVGAGI. The CDR3 covers 14 residues. Here the CDR3 DNA reads TGTGCCAGCAGGTCGGGCTGGAGGAACACTGAAGCTTTCTTT. It is translated as CASRSGWRNTEAFF.

The chain recombines TRBV21-1 with TRBJ2-7. TRBV21-1 is assigned pseudogene status. This CDR3 spans 15 amino acids. CDR3: CASSKRTGRSYEQYF. CDR3 bases: TGTGCCAGCAGCAAAAGAACAGGGAGGTCCTACGAGCAGTACTTC.

The chain links TRBV9 to TRBJ1-2, with TRBD1 as a possible D gene (5 bases). CDR1 is SGDLS, CDR2 YYNGEE, per germline. This CDR3 contains 13 residues. Trimming stripped 4 bases from V and 2 bases from J, with 9 bases between. CDR3 region: CASSSQENYGYTF. In nucleotides, the CDR3 is TGTGCCAGCAGCTCACAGGAGAACTATGGCTACACCTTC.

CDR3 coding DNA: TGTGCCAGCAGTTTCCCGGGCGGTCAGCCCCAGCATTTT. It yields the protein CASSFPGGQPQHF. The chain recombines TRBV12-3 or TRBV12-4 with TRBJ1-5; D uncertain. The length of the CDR3 is 13 residues. V was cut by 3 bases and J by 6 bases, with 9 bases left in between.

The chain has TRBV2 and TRBJ2-7; D might be TRBD1 (6 bases). Germline V gene sequence: CDR1 SNHLY, CDR2 FYNNEI. The length of the CDR3 is 14 residues. Trimming took 5 bases from V and 2 from J, leaving 13 bases between them. CDR3 in amino acids: CASSLMDSTYEQYF. The DNA of the CDR3 is TGTGCCAGCAGTCTAATGGACAGCACCTACGAGCAGTACTTC.

The chain joins TRBV9 to TRBJ1-3; the match to TRBD1 covers 8 bases. Trimming at V came to 4 bases and at J to 4 bases, leaving 13 bases not matched to a gene. The V gene's germline CDR1 is SGDLS and CDR2 YYNGEE. The CDR3 has 17 residues. CDR3 coding DNA: TGTGCCAGCAGCTCTCGGACAGGGAGCACGCGGGGAAACACCATATATTTT. Amino acids: CASSSRTGSTRGNTIYF.

The chain has TRBV19 and TRBJ2-1; perhaps TRBD1 as D (6 bases). Germline V gives CDR1 LNHDA, CDR2 SQIVND (reference sequence). CDR3 length: 16 amino acids. Trimming cost V 5 bases and J 0 bases, with 14 bases left between them. The CDR3 loop is CASSPQGLGSYNEQFF. CDR3 nucleotides: TGTGCCAGTAGTCCGCAGGGGCTAGGCTCCTACAATGAGCAGTTCTTC.

This rearrangement joins TRBV5-1 to TRBJ2-3; possible D gene TRBD2, 6 bases. CDR3 length: 16 amino acids. V was trimmed by 0 bases and J by 1 base, leaving 12 bases between them. The germline gives CDR1 SGHRS, CDR2 YFSETQ. The CDR3 sequence: CASSLEPGVGTDTQYF. The DNA of the CDR3 is TGCGCCAGCAGCTTGGAACCGGGGGTGGGCACAGATACGCAGTATTTT.

This chain uses TRBV6-6 with TRBJ1-2; D gene unclear. V shed 5 bases and J shed 8 bases, with 18 bases lying between them. CDR3 length: 14 residues. CDR1 MNHNY and CDR2 SVGAGI come from the germline V gene (reference sequence). The CDR3 DNA sequence: TGTGCCAGCAGTACCACAACAGTTCAGGTCGGCTACACCTTC. It encodes CASSTTTVQVGYTF.

V usage is TRBV6-2 or TRBV6-3 and J usage is TRBJ2-7; 12 bases are shared with TRBD2. Germline CDR1 and CDR2: MNHEY and SVGEGT. Germline trimming cut 2 bases from V and 0 bases from J; bases unmatched to any gene: 8. The CDR3 contains 18 residues. CDR3: CASSYATSGGQSSYEQYF. Here the CDR3 DNA reads TGTGCCAGCAGTTACGCTACTAGCGGGGGGCAAAGCTCCTACGAGCAGTACTTC.

This chain connects TRBV6-5 to TRBJ1-6; 7 nucleotides agree with TRBD1. This CDR3 region has 14 residues. J lost 3 bases, V lost 6 bases, and 2 bases had no gene match. Germline lookup yields CDR1 MNHEY and CDR2 SVGAGI. CDR3 amino acids: CASRTGSYNSPLHF. In DNA form, the CDR3 reads TGTGCCAGCAGGACAGGGAGCTATAATTCACCCCTCCACTTT.

The CDR3 loop is CASTLGTNEKLFF. CDR3 sequence (DNA): TGCGCCAGCACCCTAGGGACTAATGAAAAACTGTTTTTT. The rearrangement links TRBV5-1 to TRBJ1-4; D call uncertain. This CDR3 contains 13 residues. The V and J ends lost 6 bases and 2 bases respectively, with 8 bases between them. CDR1 SGHRS and CDR2 YFSETQ come from the germline V gene.

Comments on this clone: Other DNA sequences of this sample code for an identical CDR3. The chain recombines TRBV7-8 with TRBJ1-2; TRBD1 is a possible D gene (5 bases). Germline assignment: CDR1 SGHVS and CDR2 FQNEAQ. V lost 4 bases to trimming and J lost 8 bases, with 17 bases between them. This CDR3 has 14 residues. The CDR3 DNA is TGTGCCAGCAGCTACGGGCGGGCGGGGGGAGGCTACACCTTC. Its protein product is CASSYGRAGGGYTF.

The chain recombines TRBV19 with TRBJ2-2; 7 bases align to TRBD1. CDR3 size: 13 residues. Germline V CDR1 and CDR2: LNHDA, SQIVND (reference sequence). The V segment lost 8 bases and the J segment 6 bases; nucleotides outside the gene matches: 6. This CDR3 reads CASCRQGPGELFF. The CDR3 DNA is TGTGCCAGTTGCAGACAGGGACCCGGGGAGCTGTTTTTT.